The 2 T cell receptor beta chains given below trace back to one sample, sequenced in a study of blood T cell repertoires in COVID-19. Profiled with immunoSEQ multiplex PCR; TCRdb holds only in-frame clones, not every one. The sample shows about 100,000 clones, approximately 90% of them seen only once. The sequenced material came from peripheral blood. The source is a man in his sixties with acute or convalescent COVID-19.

The CDR3 DNA is TGCAGTGCTAGATTGGGACAGGGTTACACCTTC. Its translation: CSARLGQGYTF. The chain recombines TRBV20-1 with TRBJ1-2; 9 nucleotides line up with TRBD1. The germline gives CDR1 DFQATT, CDR2 SNEGSKA (reference sequence). CDR3 size: 11 residues. The V segment lost 2 bases and the J segment 11 bases; nucleotides outside the gene matches: 3.

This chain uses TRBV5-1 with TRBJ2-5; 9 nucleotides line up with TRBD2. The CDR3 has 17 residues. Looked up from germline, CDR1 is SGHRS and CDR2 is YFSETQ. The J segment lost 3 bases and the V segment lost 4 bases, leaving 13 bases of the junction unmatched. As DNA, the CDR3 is TGCGCCAGCAGCCTTGGTGTAGTAGCGGGAGAGGAAGAGACCCAGTACTTC. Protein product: CASSLGVVAGEEETQYF.